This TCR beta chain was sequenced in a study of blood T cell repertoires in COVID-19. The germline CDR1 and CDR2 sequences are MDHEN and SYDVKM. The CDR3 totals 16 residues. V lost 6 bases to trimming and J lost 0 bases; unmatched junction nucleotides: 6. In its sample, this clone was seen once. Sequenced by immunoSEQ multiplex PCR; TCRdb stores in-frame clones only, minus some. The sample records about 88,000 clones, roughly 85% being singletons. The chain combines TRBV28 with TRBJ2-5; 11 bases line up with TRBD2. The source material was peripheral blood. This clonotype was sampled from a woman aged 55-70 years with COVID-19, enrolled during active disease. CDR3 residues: CASSPGLAVYQETQYF. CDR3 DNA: TGTGCCAGCAGCCCGGGACTAGCGGTTTACCAAGAGACCCAGTACTTC.